This TCR beta chain was sequenced for a study of identical twins. This clonotype has ten or more counts. TCRdb passed the 5' RACE reads through MiXCR, listing each CDR3 protein once. The data contain roughly 710,000 distinct CDR3 sequences, approximately 6.1% of them seen just once; the ten biggest clones take up approximately 2%. With V trimmed by 3 bases and J by 2 bases, 9 bases remained unmatched. The length of the CDR3 is 18 residues. Germline values: CDR1 PRHDT, CDR2 FYEKMQ (reference sequence). The chain is built from TRBV13 and TRBJ2-1; 11 bases agree with TRBD2. The clonotype originates from a man between 18 and 35 years old in good health. Sequenced: naive T cells sorted from blood. The CDR3 is CASSFQLAGVRPYNEQFF. The CDR3 DNA is TGTGCCAGCAGCTTCCAACTAGCGGGAGTGAGACCCTACAATGAGCAGTTCTTC.